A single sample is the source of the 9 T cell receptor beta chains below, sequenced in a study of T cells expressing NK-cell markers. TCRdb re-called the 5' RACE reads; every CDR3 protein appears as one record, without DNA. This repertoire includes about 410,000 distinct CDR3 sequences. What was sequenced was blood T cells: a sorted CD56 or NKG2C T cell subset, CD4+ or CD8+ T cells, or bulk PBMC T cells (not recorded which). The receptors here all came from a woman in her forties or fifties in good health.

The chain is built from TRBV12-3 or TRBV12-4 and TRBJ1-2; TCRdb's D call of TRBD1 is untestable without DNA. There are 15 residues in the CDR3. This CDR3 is CASSLGLRGRNGYTF.

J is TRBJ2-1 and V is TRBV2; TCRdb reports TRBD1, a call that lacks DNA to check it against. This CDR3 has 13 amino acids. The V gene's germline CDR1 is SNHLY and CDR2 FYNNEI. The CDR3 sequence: CASSVNRGDEQFF. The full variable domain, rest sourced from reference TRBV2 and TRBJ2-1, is EPEVTQTPSHQVTQMGQEVILRCVPISNHLYFYWYRQILGQKVEFLVSFYNNEISEKSEIFDDQFSVERPDGSNFTLKIRSTKLEDSAMYFCASSVNRGDEQFFGPGTRLTVL.

CDR3 sequence: CASSRQGFGYGYTF. The chain combines TRBV6-2 or TRBV6-3 with TRBJ1-2; TCRdb selects TRBD1, and the lack of DNA leaves this call unchecked. CDR3 length equals 14 residues. CDR1 and CDR2 from the germline V gene are MNHEY and SVGEGT.

This chain's CDR3 is CASSRPGPVKREYIGELFF. The chain couples TRBV28 to TRBJ2-2; TCRdb reports TRBD2, a call that lacks DNA to check it against. Looked up from germline, CDR1 is MDHEN and CDR2 is SYDVKM. The CDR3 is made up of 19 amino acids.

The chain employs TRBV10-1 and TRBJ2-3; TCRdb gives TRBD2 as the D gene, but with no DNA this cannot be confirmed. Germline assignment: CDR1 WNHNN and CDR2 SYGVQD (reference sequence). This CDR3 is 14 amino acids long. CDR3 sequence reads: CASSEGLRTDTQYF.

The CDR3 loop reads CASTPPREPTYNEQFF. The chain combines TRBV12-3 or TRBV12-4 with TRBJ2-1; checking the TCRdb D call of TRBD1 is not possible without DNA. The CDR3 totals 16 residues.

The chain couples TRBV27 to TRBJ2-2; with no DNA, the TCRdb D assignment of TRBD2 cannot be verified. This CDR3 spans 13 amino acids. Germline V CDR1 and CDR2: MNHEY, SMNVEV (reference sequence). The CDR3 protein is CASSLREVGELFF.

The CDR3 loop is CSASTGAGGYQETQYF. J is TRBJ2-5 and V is TRBV20-1; TCRdb indicates TRBD1, and absent DNA this call remains unverified. Germline values: CDR1 DFQATT, CDR2 SNEGSKA (reference sequence). The CDR3 totals 16 residues.

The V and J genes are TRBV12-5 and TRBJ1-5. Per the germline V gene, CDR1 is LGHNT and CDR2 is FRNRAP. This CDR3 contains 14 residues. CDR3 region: CASVLEGSNQPQHF. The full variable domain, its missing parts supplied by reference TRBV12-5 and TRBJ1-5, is DARVTQTPRHKVTEMGQEVTMRCQPILGHNTVFWYRQTMMQGLELLAYFRNRAPLDDSGMPKDRFSAEMPDATLATLKIQPSEPRDSAVYFCASVLEGSNQPQHFGDGTRLSIL.